The 13 T cell receptor beta chains below come from one sample, sequenced in a study of vaccination effects on CD4 cells after COVID-19. Clones were sequenced by immunoSEQ multiplex PCR, and TCRdb holds only the in-frame ones, with some missing. The table lists around 26,000 clones, around 78% of them singletons, with about 16% in the top ten. Antigen-specific CD4+ T cell clonotypes were called by their expansion after viral peptide-pool culture in ViraFEST. Researchers isolated CD4+ T cells once 9 to 11 days of culture had elapsed. According to PCR results, the person was infected with SARS-CoV-2 between March and December 2020. Their target antigens are unknown. This specimen consisted of CD4+ T cells from PBMCs cultured with HCoV-NL63 spike peptides, obtained before COVID-19 vaccination. The receptors derive from a human donor who had a prior SARS-CoV-2 infection.

The rearrangement joins TRBV5-1 to TRBJ2-5; TRBD2 matches at 10 bases. CDR1 is SGHRS, CDR2 YFSETQ, per germline. The CDR3 loop spans 20 amino acids. After removal of 0 bases from V and 1 base from J, the junction contained 15 bases not matched to a gene. CDR3 amino acids: CASSLGLAGRLSARQETQYF. The CDR3 region has the DNA TGCGCCAGCAGCTTGGGACTAGCGGGCCGCCTTTCAGCTCGCCAAGAGACCCAGTACTTC.

This chain's CDR3 is CASSRTANYGYTF. As DNA, the CDR3 is TGTGCCAGCAGTAGGACAGCTAACTATGGCTACACCTTC. V gene TRBV12-3 or TRBV12-4 combines with J gene TRBJ1-2; D possibly corresponds to TRBD1 (6 bases). There are 13 residues in the CDR3. Deletions cut 5 bases from V and 0 bases from J, with 7 bases between.

V gene TRBV6-1 combines with J gene TRBJ1-4, with D perhaps TRBD1 (6 bases). V dropped 3 bases and J dropped 6 bases, with 11 bases sitting between them. The CDR3 is made up of 14 amino acids. Germline V lookup: CDR1 MNHNS, CDR2 SASEGT. The CDR3 DNA reads TGTGCCAGCAGTGATGAGGGGGGCTATGAAAAACTGTTTTTT. Residues: CASSDEGGYEKLFF.

CDR3 region: CASSLRGNEKLFF. In DNA, the CDR3 is TGTGCCAGTAGTCTAAGGGGAAATGAAAAACTGTTTTTT. The rearrangement uses TRBV19 and TRBJ1-4, with D perhaps TRBD1 (5 bases). The CDR3 has 13 residues. CDR1 is LNHDA and CDR2 is SQIVND in the germline V gene (reference sequence). V was clipped by 5 bases and J by 5 bases, with 9 bases between them.

The V gene is TRBV28, the J gene TRBJ1-3; weak D call: TRBD1 (6 bases). The V end lost 6 bases, the J end lost 0 bases, and 27 bases lay between the germline ends. The germline V gene encodes CDR1 MDHEN and CDR2 SYDVKM. The CDR3 covers 20 residues. The CDR3 protein is CASRPPDRNYWSYSGNTIYF. Here the CDR3 DNA reads TGTGCCAGCAGACCCCCTGACAGGAACTACTGGAGCTACTCTGGAAACACCATATATTTT.

V gene TRBV29-1 combines with J gene TRBJ1-2; 10 bases fit TRBD1. The CDR3 has 13 amino acids. V lost 4 bases, J lost 8 bases, and 7 bases stayed unmatched. Germline CDR1 is SQVTM and CDR2 is ANQGSEA. The CDR3 DNA reads TGCAGCGTTGCCCATGGGACAGGGGACGGCTACACCTTC. Amino acid sequence: CSVAHGTGDGYTF.

The chain combines TRBV3-1 (or the pseudogene TRBV3-2) with TRBJ2-2, with D tentatively TRBD1 (6 bases). The CDR3 extends over 17 amino acids. The germline V gene has CDR1 LGHDT and CDR2 YNNKEL (reference sequence). Deletions cut 4 bases from V and 0 bases from J, with 15 bases between. The CDR3: CASSLRGGQTNTGELFF. The DNA for the CDR3 is TGTGCCAGCAGCCTAAGAGGCGGACAGACGAACACCGGGGAGCTGTTTTTT.

V gene TRBV6-5 combines with J gene TRBJ1-5; TRBD1 matches at 7 bases. J lost 7 bases, V lost 6 bases, and 6 bases had no gene match. The CDR3 sequence is 13 residues long. Per germline, CDR1 MNHEY and CDR2 SVGAGI. The CDR3 region is CASSRQGRQPQHF. CDR3 in DNA: TGTGCCAGCAGCCGACAGGGTAGGCAGCCCCAGCATTTT.

The chain employs TRBV2 and TRBJ1-1; D gene ambiguous. Trimming stripped 6 bases from V and 1 base from J, with 12 bases between. CDR1 and CDR2 (germline): SNHLY, FYNNEI. The CDR3 has 14 residues. This chain's CDR3 is CASRELLQNTEAFF. The DNA for the CDR3 is TGTGCCAGCAGGGAACTACTTCAGAACACTGAAGCTTTCTTT.

This clone has just one count. V and J are TRBV11-2 and TRBJ1-2; the match to TRBD1 covers 9 bases. The CDR3 has 17 residues. V gave up 5 bases and J gave up 2 bases; unmatched junction bases: 12. CDR1 and CDR2 (germline): SGHAT, FQNNGV. The CDR3 loop is CASSHGTGSIKNYGYTF. CDR3 coding DNA: TGTGCCAGCAGCCACGGGACAGGGAGTATCAAGAACTATGGCTACACCTTC.

With regard to this clone: Other DNA sequences from this sample encode an identical CDR3 as well. The chain joins TRBV18 to TRBJ2-2; 9 bases fit TRBD1. The V segment lost 5 bases and the J segment 4 bases; nucleotides outside the gene matches: 8. The germline V gene encodes CDR1 KGHSH and CDR2 LQKENI. This CDR3 is 16 amino acids long. The CDR3 region is CASSRPGQGATGELFF. DNA of the CDR3: TGTGCCAGCTCAAGGCCGGGACAGGGAGCCACCGGGGAGCTGTTTTTT.

J is TRBJ2-1 and V is TRBV12-3 or TRBV12-4, with no clear D. V lost 5 bases, J lost 8 bases, and 7 bases lay in between. This CDR3 is built from 11 residues. The DNA of the CDR3 is TGTGCCAGCAGTGTTAGGGATGAGCAGTTCTTC. This gives the protein CASSVRDEQFF.

The CDR3 reads CASSADSQNIQYF. For the CDR3, the DNA is TGTGCCAGCAGCGCGGACAGCCAAAACATTCAGTACTTC. The chain couples TRBV5-4 to TRBJ2-4; weak D call: TRBD1 (6 bases). This CDR3 has 13 residues. Germline V lookup: CDR1 SGHNT, CDR2 YYREEE (reference sequence). V was trimmed by 4 bases and J by 5 bases, leaving 10 bases between them.